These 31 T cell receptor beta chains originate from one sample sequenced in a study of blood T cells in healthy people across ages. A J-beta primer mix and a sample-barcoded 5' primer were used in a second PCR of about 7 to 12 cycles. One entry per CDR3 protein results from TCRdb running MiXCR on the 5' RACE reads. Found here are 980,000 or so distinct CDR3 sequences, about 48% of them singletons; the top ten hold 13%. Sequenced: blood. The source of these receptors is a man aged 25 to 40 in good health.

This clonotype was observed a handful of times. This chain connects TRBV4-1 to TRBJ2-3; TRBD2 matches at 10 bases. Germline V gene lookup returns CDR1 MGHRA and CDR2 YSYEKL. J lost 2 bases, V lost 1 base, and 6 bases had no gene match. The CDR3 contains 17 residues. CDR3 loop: CASSQGPGLANTDTQYF. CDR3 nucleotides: TGCGCCAGCAGCCAAGGCCCGGGACTAGCGAACACAGATACGCAGTATTTT.

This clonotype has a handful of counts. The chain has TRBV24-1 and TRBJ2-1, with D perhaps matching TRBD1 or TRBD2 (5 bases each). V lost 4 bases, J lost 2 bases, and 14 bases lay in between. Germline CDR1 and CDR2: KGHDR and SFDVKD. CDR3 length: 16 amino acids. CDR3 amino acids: CATSDPGTGTYNEQFF. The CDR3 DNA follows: TGTGCCACCAGTGACCCCGGGACGGGAACCTACAATGAGCAGTTCTTC.

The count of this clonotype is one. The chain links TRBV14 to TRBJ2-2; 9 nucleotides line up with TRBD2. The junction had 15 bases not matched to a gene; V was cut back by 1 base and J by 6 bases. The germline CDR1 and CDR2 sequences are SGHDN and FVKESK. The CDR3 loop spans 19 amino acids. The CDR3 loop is CASSQGDAERGAWSGELFF. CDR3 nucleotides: TGTGCCAGCAGCCAAGGTGATGCCGAGCGGGGGGCGTGGTCCGGGGAGCTGTTTTTT.

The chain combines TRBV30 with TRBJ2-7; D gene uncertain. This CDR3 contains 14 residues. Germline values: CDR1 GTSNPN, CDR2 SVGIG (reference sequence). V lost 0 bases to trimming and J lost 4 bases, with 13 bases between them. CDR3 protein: CAWSVLGERYEQYF. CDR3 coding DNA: TGTGCCTGGAGTGTACTTGGCGAGCGATACGAGCAGTACTTC.

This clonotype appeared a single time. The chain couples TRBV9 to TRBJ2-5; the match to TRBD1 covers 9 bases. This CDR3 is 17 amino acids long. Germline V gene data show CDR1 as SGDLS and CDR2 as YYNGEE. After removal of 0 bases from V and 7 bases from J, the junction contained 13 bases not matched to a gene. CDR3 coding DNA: TGTGCCAGCAGCGTAGACGGAGCAGGGACAGGGCAGGGGACCCAGTACTTC. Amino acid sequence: CASSVDGAGTGQGTQYF.

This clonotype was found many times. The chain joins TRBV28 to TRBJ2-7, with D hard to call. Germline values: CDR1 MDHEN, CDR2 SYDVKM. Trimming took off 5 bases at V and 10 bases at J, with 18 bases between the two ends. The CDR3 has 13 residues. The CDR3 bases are TGTGCCAGCAGTCTCGAGATAACAGCCTACCAGTACTTC. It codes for CASSLEITAYQYF. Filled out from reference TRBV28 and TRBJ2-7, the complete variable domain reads DVKVTQSSRYLVKRTGEKVFLECVQDMDHENMFWYRQDPGLGLRLIYFSYDVKMKEKGDIPEGYSVSREKKERFSLILESASTNQTSMYLCASSLEITAYQYFGPGTRLTVT.

This chain's CDR3 is CAWRHPNSGANVLTF. CDR3 nucleotide sequence: TGTGCCTGGAGACACCCTAACTCTGGGGCCAACGTCCTGACTTTC. The chain joins TRBV30 to TRBJ2-6; D is unresolved. CDR1 is GTSNPN, CDR2 SVGIG, per germline (reference sequence). The CDR3 extends over 15 amino acids. V lost 3 bases and J 0 bases, leaving 9 bases between the germline ends.

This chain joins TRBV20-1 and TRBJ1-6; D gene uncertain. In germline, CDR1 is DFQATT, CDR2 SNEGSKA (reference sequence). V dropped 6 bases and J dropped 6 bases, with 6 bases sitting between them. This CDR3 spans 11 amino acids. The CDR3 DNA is TGCAGTGCCCCCCGTAATTCACCCCTCCACTTT. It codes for CSAPRNSPLHF.

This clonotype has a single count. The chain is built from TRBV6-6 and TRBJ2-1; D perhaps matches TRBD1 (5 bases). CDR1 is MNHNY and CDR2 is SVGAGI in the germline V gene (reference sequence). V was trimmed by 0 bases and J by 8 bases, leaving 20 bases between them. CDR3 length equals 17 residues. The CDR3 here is CASSYSGQGWNLDEQFF. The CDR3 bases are TGTGCCAGCAGTTACTCTGGGCAGGGATGGAATTTGGATGAGCAGTTCTTC.

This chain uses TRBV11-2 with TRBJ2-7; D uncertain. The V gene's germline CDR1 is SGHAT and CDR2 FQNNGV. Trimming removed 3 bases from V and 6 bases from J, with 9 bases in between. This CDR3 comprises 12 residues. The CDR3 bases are TGTGCCAGCAGCTTGAACTCCCGCGAGCAGTACTTC. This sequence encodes CASSLNSREQYF.

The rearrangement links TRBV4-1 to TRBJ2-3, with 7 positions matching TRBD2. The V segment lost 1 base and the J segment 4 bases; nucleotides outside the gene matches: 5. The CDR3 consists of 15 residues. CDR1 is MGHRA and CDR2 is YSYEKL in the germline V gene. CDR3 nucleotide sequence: TGCGCCAGCAGCCAAGTGTGGACTAGGGCAGATACGCAGTATTTT. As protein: CASSQVWTRADTQYF.

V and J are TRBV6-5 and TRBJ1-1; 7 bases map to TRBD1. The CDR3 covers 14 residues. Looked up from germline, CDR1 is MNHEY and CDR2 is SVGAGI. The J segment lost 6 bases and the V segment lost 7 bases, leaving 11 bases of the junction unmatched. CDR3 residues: CASIPDRDLPEAFF. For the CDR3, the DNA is TGTGCCAGCATCCCCGACAGGGATCTGCCTGAAGCTTTCTTT.

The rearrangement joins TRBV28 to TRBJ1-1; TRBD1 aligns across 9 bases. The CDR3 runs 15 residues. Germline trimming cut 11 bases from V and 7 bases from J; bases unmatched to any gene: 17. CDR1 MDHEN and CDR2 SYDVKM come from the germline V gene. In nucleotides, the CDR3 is TGTGCCGGGTCGGGACAGGGCCTCCAAAAGGATGAAGCTTTCTTT. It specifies CAGSGQGLQKDEAFF. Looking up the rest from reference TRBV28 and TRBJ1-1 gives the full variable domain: DVKVTQSSRYLVKRTGEKVFLECVQDMDHENMFWYRQDPGLGLRLIYFSYDVKMKEKGDIPEGYSVSREKKERFSLILESASTNQTSMYLCAGSGQGLQKDEAFFGQGTRLTVV.

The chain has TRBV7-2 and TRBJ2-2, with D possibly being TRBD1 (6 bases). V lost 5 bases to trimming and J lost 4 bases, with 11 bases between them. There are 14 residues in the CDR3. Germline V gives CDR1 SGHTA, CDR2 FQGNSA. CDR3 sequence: CASSGGTLTGELFF. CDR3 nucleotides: TGTGCCAGCAGCGGGGGCACTCTCACCGGGGAGCTGTTTTTT.

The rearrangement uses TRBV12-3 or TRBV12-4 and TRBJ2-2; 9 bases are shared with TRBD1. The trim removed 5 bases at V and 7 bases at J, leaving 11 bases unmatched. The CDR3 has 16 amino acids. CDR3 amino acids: CASSLAGQGRRGELFF. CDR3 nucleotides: TGTGCCAGCAGTCTCGCAGGACAGGGGAGGCGCGGGGAGCTGTTTTTT.

In DNA form, the CDR3 reads TGTGCCAGCAGTTTTTCGGGACAGGGGAAGTTCGATGAGCAGTTCTTC. Protein: CASSFSGQGKFDEQFF. V gene TRBV28 combines with J gene TRBJ2-1; 10 positions agree with TRBD1. V shed 3 bases, J shed 8 bases, and the junction held 10 bases outside the gene matches. The CDR3 consists of 16 residues. Looked up from germline, CDR1 is MDHEN and CDR2 is SYDVKM. Full variable domain (remainder filled in from reference TRBV28 and TRBJ2-1): DVKVTQSSRYLVKRTGEKVFLECVQDMDHENMFWYRQDPGLGLRLIYFSYDVKMKEKGDIPEGYSVSREKKERFSLILESASTNQTSMYLCASSFSGQGKFDEQFFGPGTRLTVL.

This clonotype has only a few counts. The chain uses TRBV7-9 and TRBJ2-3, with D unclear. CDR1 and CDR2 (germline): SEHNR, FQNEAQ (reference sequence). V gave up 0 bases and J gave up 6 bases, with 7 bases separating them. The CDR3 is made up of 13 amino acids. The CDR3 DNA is TGTGCCAGCAGCTTAGCAGCGCGGGATACGCAGTATTTT. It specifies CASSLAARDTQYF.

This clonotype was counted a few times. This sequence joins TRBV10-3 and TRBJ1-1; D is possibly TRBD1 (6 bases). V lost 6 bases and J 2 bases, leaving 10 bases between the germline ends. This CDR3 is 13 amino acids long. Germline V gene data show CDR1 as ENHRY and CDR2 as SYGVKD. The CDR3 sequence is CAIRDSPNTEAFF. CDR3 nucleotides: TGTGCCATCAGGGACAGCCCTAACACTGAAGCTTTCTTT.

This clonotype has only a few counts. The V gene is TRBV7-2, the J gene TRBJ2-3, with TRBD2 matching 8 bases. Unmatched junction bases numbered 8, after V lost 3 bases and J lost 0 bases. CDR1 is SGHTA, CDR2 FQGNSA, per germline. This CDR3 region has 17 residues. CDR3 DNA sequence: TGTGCCAGCAGCTTCGACCCTAGCGGGCCTAGCACAGATACGCAGTATTTT. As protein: CASSFDPSGPSTDTQYF.

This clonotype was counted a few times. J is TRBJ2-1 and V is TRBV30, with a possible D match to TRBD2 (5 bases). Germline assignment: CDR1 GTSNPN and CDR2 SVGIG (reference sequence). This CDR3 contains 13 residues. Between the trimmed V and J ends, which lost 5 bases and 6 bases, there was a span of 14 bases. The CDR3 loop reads CAWSGPGINEQFF. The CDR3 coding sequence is TGTGCCTGGTCCGGGCCCGGGATCAATGAGCAGTTCTTC.

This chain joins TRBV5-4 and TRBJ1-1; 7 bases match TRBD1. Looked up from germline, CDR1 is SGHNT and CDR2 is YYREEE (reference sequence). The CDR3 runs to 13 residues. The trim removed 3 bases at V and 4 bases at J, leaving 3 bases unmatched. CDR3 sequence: CASSSGQITEAFF. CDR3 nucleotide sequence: TGTGCCAGCAGCTCGGGACAGATCACTGAAGCTTTCTTT. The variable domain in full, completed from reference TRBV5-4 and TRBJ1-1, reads ETGVTQSPTHLIKTRGQQVTLRCSSQSGHNTVSWYQQALGQGPQFIFQYYREEENGRGNFPPRFSGLQFPNYSSELNVNALELDDSALYLCASSSGQITEAFFGQGTRLTVV.

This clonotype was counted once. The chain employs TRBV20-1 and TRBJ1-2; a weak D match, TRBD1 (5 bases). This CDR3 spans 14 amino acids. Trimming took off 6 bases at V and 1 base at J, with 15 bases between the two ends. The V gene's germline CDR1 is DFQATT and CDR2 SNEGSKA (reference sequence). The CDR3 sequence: CSAPPGGFNYGYTF. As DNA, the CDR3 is TGCAGTGCCCCCCCGGGGGGGTTTAACTATGGCTACACCTTC.

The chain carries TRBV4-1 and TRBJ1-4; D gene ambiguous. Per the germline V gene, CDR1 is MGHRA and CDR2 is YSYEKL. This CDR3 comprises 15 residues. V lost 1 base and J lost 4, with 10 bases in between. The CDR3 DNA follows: TGCGCCAGCAGCCAAGTAGGGATCAGTAATGAAAAACTGTTTTTT. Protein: CASSQVGISNEKLFF.

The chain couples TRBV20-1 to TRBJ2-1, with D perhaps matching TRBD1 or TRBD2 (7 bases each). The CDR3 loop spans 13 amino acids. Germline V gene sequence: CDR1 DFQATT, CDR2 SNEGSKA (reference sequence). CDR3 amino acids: CSKRQGLFDEQFF. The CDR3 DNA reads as TGCAGCAAAAGACAGGGACTATTCGATGAGCAGTTCTTC.

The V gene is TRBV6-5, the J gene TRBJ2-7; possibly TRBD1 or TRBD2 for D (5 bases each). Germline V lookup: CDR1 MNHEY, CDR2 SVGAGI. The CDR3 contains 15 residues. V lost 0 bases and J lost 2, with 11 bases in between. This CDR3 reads CASSYSWDGAYEQYF. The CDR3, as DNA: TGTGCCAGCAGTTACTCGTGGGACGGAGCCTACGAGCAGTACTTC.

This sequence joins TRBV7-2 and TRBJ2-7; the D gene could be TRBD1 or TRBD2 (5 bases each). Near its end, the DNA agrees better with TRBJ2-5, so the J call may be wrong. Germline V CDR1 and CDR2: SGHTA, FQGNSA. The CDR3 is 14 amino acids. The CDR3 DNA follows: TGTGCCAGCAGCCTAGAAGGGACGACCAAGACCCAGTACTTC. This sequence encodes CASSLEGTTKTQYF.

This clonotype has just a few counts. In nucleotides, the CDR3 is TGTGCCAGCAGCAGGGGACAGGGGAATTACGAGCAGTACTTC. Its translation: CASSRGQGNYEQYF. The chain carries TRBV6-6 and TRBJ2-7, with 10 bases fitting TRBD1. This CDR3 region has 14 residues. Looked up from germline, CDR1 is MNHNY and CDR2 is SVGAGI (reference sequence). J lost 4 bases, V lost 6 bases, and 6 bases had no gene match.

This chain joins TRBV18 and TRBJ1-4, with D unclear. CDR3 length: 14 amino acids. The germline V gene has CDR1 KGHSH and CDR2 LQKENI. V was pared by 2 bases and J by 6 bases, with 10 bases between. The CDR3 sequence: CASSPGVTDEKLFF. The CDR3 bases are TGTGCCAGCTCACCAGGGGTGACGGATGAAAAACTGTTTTTT.

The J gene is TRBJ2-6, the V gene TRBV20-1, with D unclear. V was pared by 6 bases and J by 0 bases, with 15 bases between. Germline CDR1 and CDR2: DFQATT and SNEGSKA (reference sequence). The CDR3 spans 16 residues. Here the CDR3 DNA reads TGCAGTGCATTATCACCCAGCAGCTCTGGGGCCAACGTCCTGACTTTC. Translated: CSALSPSSSGANVLTF.

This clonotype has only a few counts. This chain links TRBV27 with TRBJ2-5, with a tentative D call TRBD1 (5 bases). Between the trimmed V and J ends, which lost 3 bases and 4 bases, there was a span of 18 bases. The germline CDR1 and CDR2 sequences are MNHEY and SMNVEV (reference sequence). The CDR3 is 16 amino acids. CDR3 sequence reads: CASSFVGQGLGETQYF. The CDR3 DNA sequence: TGTGCCAGCAGTTTCGTAGGGCAGGGTCTAGGAGAGACCCAGTACTTC.

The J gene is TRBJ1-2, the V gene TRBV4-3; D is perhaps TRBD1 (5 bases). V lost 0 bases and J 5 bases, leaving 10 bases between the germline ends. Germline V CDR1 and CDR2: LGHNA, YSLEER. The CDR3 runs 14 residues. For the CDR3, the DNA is TGCGCCAGCAGCCAAGATTTGGGGGTATATGGCTACACCTTC. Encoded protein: CASSQDLGVYGYTF.